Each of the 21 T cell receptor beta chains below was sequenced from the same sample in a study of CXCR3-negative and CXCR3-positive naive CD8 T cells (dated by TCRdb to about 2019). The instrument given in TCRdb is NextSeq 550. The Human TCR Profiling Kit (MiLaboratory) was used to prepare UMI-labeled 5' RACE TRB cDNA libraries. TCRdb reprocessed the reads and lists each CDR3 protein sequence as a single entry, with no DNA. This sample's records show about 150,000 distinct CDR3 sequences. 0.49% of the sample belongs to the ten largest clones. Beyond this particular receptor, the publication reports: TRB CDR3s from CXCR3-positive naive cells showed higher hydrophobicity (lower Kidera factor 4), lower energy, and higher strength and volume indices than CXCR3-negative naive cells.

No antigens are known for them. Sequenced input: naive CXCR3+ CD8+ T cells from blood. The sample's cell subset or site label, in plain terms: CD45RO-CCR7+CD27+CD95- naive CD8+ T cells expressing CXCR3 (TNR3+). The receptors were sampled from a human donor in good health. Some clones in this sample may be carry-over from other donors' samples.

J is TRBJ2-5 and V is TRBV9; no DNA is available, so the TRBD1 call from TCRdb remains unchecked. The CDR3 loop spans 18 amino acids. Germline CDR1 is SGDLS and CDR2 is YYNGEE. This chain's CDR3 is CASSVAGTYSRGQETQYF.

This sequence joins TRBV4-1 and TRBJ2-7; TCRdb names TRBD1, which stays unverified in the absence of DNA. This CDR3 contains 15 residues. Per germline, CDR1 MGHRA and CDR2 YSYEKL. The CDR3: CASSPLVGETYEQYF.

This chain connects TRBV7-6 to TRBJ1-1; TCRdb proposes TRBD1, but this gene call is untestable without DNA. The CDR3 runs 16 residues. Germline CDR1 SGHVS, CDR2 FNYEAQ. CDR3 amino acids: CASSLAPGELNTEAFF.

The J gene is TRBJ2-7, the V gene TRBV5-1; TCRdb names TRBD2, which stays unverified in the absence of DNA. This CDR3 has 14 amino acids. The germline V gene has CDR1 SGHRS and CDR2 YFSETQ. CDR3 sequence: CASSLGQGLDEQYF.

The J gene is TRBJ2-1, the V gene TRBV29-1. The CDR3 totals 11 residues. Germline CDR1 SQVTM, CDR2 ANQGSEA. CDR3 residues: CSQGTYNEQFF.

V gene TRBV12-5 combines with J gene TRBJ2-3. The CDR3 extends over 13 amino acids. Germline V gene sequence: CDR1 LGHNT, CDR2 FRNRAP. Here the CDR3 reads CASALTSTDTQYF.

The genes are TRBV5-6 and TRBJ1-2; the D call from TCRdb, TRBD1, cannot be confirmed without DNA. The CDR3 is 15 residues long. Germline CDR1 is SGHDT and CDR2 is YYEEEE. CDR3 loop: CASSYQRNRDYGYTF.

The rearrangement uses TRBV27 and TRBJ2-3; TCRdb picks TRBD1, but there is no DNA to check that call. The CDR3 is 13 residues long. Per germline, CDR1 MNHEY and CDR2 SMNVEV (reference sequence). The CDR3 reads CASSFPPPDTQYF.

The CDR3 is CASNLEGIYQPQHF. The chain carries TRBV28 and TRBJ1-5; TCRdb reports TRBD1, a call that lacks DNA to check it against. Germline CDR1 is MDHEN and CDR2 is SYDVKM. The CDR3 covers 14 residues.

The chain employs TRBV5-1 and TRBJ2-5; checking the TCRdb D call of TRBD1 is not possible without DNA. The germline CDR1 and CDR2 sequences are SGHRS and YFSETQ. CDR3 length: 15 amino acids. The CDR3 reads CASSAPRTGQETQYF.

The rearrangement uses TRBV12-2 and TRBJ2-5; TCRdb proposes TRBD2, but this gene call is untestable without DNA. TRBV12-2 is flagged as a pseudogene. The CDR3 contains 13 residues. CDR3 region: CASRSSARETQYF.

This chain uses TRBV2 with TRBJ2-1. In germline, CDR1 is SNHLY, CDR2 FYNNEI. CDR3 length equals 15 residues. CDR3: CASSVEVLGNNEQFF.

The CDR3 is CSVLGPDGELFF. The chain combines TRBV29-1 with TRBJ2-2. CDR1 is SQVTM and CDR2 is ANQGSEA in the germline V gene. The CDR3 spans 12 residues.

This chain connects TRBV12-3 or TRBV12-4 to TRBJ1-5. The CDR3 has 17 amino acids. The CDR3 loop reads CASSLRIASAPNQPQHF.

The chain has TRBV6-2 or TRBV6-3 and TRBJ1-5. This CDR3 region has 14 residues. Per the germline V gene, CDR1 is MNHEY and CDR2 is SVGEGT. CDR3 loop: CASTSGDGVEPQHF.

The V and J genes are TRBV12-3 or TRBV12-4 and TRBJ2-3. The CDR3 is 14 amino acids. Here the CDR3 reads CASSFRRVTDTQYF.

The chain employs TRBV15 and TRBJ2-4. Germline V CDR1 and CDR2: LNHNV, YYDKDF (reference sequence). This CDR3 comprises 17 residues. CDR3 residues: CATSRPEFNLAKNIQYF.

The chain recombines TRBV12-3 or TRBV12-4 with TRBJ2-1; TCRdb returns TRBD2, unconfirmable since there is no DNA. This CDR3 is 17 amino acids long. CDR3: CASSSPHSGRSINEQFF.

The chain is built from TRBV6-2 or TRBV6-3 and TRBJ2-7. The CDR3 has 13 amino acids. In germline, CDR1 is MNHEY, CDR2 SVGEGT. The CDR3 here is CASSHRDYYEQYF.

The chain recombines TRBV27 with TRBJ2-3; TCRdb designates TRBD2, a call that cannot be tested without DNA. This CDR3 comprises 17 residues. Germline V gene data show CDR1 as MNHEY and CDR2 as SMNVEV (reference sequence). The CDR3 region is CASSPPVLAGGTDTQYF.

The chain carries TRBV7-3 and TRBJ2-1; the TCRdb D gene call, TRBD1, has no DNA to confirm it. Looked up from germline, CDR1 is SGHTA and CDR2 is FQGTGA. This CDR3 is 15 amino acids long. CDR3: CASSLTGQGFHEQFF.